This TCR beta chain was identified in a study of T cell repertoires in aging, cancer and after chemotherapy. A mixed TRB-A/B primer pool amplified rearranged TRB by multiplex touch-down PCR. One entry per CDR3 protein, called by TCRdb with MiXCR from the multiplex PCR reads. The sample lists 2,500 to 3,500 distinct CDR3 sequences; 20% to 25% were seen once. This clonotype ranks as medium-sized. TCR beta rearrangements were amplified from peripheral blood genomic DNA. The CDR3 contains 18 residues. V lost 0 bases to trimming and J lost 7 bases; unmatched junction nucleotides: 13. Germline CDR1 SGHNT, CDR2 YYREEE (reference sequence).

Sequenced sample: blood. This clonotype originated in a human donor with a solid tumor. This sequence joins TRBV5-4 and TRBJ1-6; 7 positions match TRBD1. This CDR3 is CASSLDKNRGYRNSPLHF. Written as DNA, the CDR3 is TGTGCCAGCAGCTTGGACAAAAACAGGGGATATCGAAATTCACCCCTCCACTTT.